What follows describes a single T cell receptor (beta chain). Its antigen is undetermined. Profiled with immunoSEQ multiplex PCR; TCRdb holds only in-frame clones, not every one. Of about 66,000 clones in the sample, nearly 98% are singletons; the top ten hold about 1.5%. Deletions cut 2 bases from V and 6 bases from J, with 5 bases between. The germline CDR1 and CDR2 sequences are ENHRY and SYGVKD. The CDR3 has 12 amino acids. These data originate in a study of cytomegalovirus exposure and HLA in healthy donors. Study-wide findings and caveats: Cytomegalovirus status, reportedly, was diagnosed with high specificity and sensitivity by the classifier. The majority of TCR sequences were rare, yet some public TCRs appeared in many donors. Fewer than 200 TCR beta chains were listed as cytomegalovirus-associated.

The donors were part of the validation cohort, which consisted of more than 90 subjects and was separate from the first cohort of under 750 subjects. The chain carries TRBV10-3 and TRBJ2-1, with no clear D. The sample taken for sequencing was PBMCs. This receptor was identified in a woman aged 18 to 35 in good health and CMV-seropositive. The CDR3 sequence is CAISETGNEQFF. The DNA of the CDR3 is TGTGCCATCAGTGAGACCGGCAATGAGCAGTTCTTC.